The source of this T cell receptor (beta chain) is a study of Ad26.COV2.S vaccination and SARS-CoV-2 variants. TCRdb keeps only in-frame clones here, not all; method: immunoSEQ multiplex PCR. The table lists hundreds of thousands of clones, approximately 89% of them singletons. As to this clone: The antigen remains undetermined.

Treatment defined: roughly 19 received Ad26.COV2.S at low or high dose, single or two shots; five or six received placebo; per-sample allocation not given. Samples analyzed were those drawn on day 63 after the first vaccine or placebo injection. Whoever gave the sample was an adult aged 18-55 years in Boston. Findings and caveats of the study: Participants in the vaccine arm had higher spike-specific TCR breadth; placebo recipients had lower. It is possible that the TCR breadth and depth analyses underestimated the total T cell responses.

Sample: peripheral blood, taken in a trial of Ad26.COV2.S vaccine versus placebo. The origin of this receptor is a person aged 18 to 59 who received the Ad26.COV2.S COVID-19 vaccine or a placebo.

CDR3 nucleotides: TGTGCCAGCAGTGACAGGACAGGGGATTCCGGGGAGCTGTTTTTT. This sequence encodes CASSDRTGDSGELFF. J is TRBJ2-2 and V is TRBV2; 9 nucleotides line up with TRBD1. J gave up 6 bases and V 3 bases, and 5 bases lay outside the gene matches. This CDR3 comprises 15 residues. Looked up from germline, CDR1 is SNHLY and CDR2 is FYNNEI.